This T cell receptor (beta chain) was sequenced in a study of blood T cell repertoires in COVID-19. Study as a whole: The origin of the acute and convalescent COVID-19 samples was the United States, Italy and Spain. From T cells, B-cell-depleted T cells, or PBMCs came the material, which was cDNA or gDNA.

The assay was immunoSEQ multiplex PCR, and TCRdb's table has in-frame clones only and misses some. The sample includes 130,000 to 150,000 clones, roughly 87% seen only once; the top ten take approximately 3.7%. Those enrolled, adults aged roughly 18 to 100 years, came from 24 US areas. V gave up 8 bases and J gave up 6 bases; unmatched junction bases: 13. CDR1 MNHEY and CDR2 SMNVEV come from the germline V gene (reference sequence). There are 15 residues in the CDR3. The clonotype originates from a woman in her thirties or forties who had been exposed to COVID-19. The sequencing input was PBMCs or T cells enriched from blood (not recorded which). The gene calls are TRBV27 and TRBJ2-1; 7 bases are shared with TRBD1. The CDR3 region has the DNA TGTGCCAGCTCGAGATCAGGGGGTCCCGGCAATGAGCAGTTCTTC. Amino acids: CASSRSGGPGNEQFF.